This is a list of T cell receptor beta chains from one sample in a study of T cells after yellow fever vaccination. TCRdb reprocessed the 5' RACE reads with MiXCR, giving one entry per CDR3 protein. Of about 500,000 distinct CDR3 sequences in the sample, about a sixth are singletons; the top ten hold around a sixth. This specimen consisted of PBMCs, obtained around 5 days after the first yellow fever vaccination. The receptors were gathered from a man aged 18 to 30 who received the YFV17D yellow fever vaccine. The CDR3 runs from the conserved cysteine through the conserved F or W. D genes are given only for firm matches. Clone size, where shown, is once, few, many, or a class for clones that have expanded.

CDR3 DNA	CDR3 protein	D gene	V gene	clone size	J gene
TGCAGCGTGTTAACAGGGTCGGGGTATGGCTACACCTTC	CSVLTGSGYGYTF	NA	TRBV29-1	NA	TRBJ1-2
TGCAGTGCCCGGGACAGGGAAGCCTACGAGCAGTACTTC	CSARDREAYEQYF	TRBD1	TRBV20-1	NA	TRBJ2-7
TGTGCCAGCAGCTGGGTGGACAGGTGGCGTACTGAAGCTTTCTTT	CASSWVDRWRTEAFF	TRBD1	TRBV7-8	few	TRBJ1-1
TGCAGTGCTAGCGATCCCCGGGACAGGGGGTACGAGCAGTACTTC	CSASDPRDRGYEQYF	TRBD1	TRBV20-1	few	TRBJ2-7
TGTGCCAGCAGTGACTCTGAGGGAACCTATAATTCACCCCTCCACTTT	CASSDSEGTYNSPLHF	NA	TRBV6-4	NA	TRBJ1-6
TGTGCCAGCAGCCCCGGGGGGGGTTGGGCCCAGCATTTT	CASSPGGGWAQHF	NA	TRBV12-3/TRBV12-4	NA	TRBJ1-5
TGTGCCAGCAGTTTACTTTTCCGGGGCCGACGTGGGACAGATACGCAGTATTTT	CASSLLFRGRRGTDTQYF	NA	TRBV27	NA	TRBJ2-3
TGCGCCAGCAGCTCACAGGGACACGGCACAGATACGCAGTATTTT	CASSSQGHGTDTQYF	NA	TRBV5-1	few	TRBJ2-3
TGCGCCAGCACCCAGTACGAGGACCAAGAGACCCAGTACTTC	CASTQYEDQETQYF	NA	TRBV4-1	once	TRBJ2-5
TGTGCCAGCAGTTACAGCTACTATGGCTACACCTTC	CASSYSYYGYTF	NA	TRBV12-3/TRBV12-4	NA	TRBJ1-2
TGCGCCAGCAGCCAAGATTGGAGGGGGGGGCTCAGGCAGTTCTTC	CASSQDWRGGLRQFF	NA	TRBV4-1	few	TRBJ2-1
TGCGCCAGCAGTCAAGCGGGGGGTTGGCTGAAGAGCAATCAGCCCCAGCATTTT	CASSQAGGWLKSNQPQHF	NA	TRBV23-1	NA	TRBJ1-5
TGTGCCATCAGTGAGTCGAGCGCGAACACTGAAGCTTTCTTT	CAISESSANTEAFF	NA	TRBV10-3	NA	TRBJ1-1
TGTGCCAGCAGTTACTCGTGGACAGGGGTATACGAGCAGTACTTC	CASSYSWTGVYEQYF	TRBD1	TRBV6-2/TRBV6-3	NA	TRBJ2-7
TGTGCCAGCAGCAAGGACACCACCGGGGAGCTGTTTTTT	CASSKDTTGELFF	NA	TRBV7-9	NA	TRBJ2-2
TGTGCCAGCAGCTCCGGATGGTCAGATACGCAGTATTTT	CASSSGWSDTQYF	NA	TRBV7-2	few	TRBJ2-3
TGTGCCAGCAGCCAATTTCGGGGCTACGAGCAGTACTTC	CASSQFRGYEQYF	NA	TRBV3-1	few	TRBJ2-7
TGTGCCAGCAGTTGGACAGGGGGGTCTGATACGCAGTATTTT	CASSWTGGSDTQYF	TRBD1	TRBV7-2	few	TRBJ2-3
TGTGCCAGGAGTAGGGACAGAGAAGAGACCCAGTACTTC	CARSRDREETQYF	TRBD1	TRBV5-4	NA	TRBJ2-5
TGTGCCAGCAGCCATAGATCCCAAAACACCGGGGAGCTGTTTTTT	CASSHRSQNTGELFF	NA	TRBV7-2	NA	TRBJ2-2
TGCGCCAGCAGCCTGACCGGGGCCATCCAAGAGACCCAGTACTTC	CASSLTGAIQETQYF	NA	TRBV5-1	many	TRBJ2-5
TGCGCCAGCAGCGCGATGACAGGGGATGCAGATACGCAGTATTTT	CASSAMTGDADTQYF	TRBD1	TRBV5-1	NA	TRBJ2-3
TGTGCCAGCAGCCTTCTCGGGCAGGCTGGGGCCAACGTCCTGACTTTC	CASSLLGQAGANVLTF	NA	TRBV3-1	few	TRBJ2-6
TGCGCCAGCAGCCAAGATTCAGGGGGACTCTATGGCTACACCTTC	CASSQDSGGLYGYTF	TRBD1	TRBV4-3	NA	TRBJ1-2
TGTGCCAGCACCACCGGGGGGGGGGCAGGAGGAGAGCAGTTCTTC	CASTTGGGAGGEQFF	TRBD2	TRBV2	NA	TRBJ2-1
TGCAGCGCTGAGGGGGTCAGGAGTGGCTACACCTTC	CSAEGVRSGYTF	NA	TRBV29-1	NA	TRBJ1-2
TGTGCCAGCAGCTTTAGCGGGGGGAGGGCAGATACGCAGTATTTT	CASSFSGGRADTQYF	TRBD2	TRBV7-3	few	TRBJ2-3
TGTGCCAGCAGACGGCTTAGTGGAGAGACCCAGTACTTC	CASRRLSGETQYF	NA	TRBV3-1	NA	TRBJ2-5
TGCGCCAGCAGAACCAGCGGGGGGACAAACAATGAGCAGTTCTTC	CASRTSGGTNNEQFF	TRBD2	TRBV10-2	few	TRBJ2-1
TGTGCCACCAGTCCCCGGGGGGTAGGCACAGATACGCAGTATTTT	CATSPRGVGTDTQYF	TRBD2	TRBV24-1	few	TRBJ2-3
TGTGCCAGCAGCATCGATACCGGGACAGGGGGCTATGGCTACACCTTC	CASSIDTGTGGYGYTF	TRBD1	TRBV9	NA	TRBJ1-2
TGCGCCAGCAGCAAGAGACAGGAGTATGAAGCTTTCTTT	CASSKRQEYEAFF	NA	TRBV4-1	many	TRBJ1-1
TGTGCCAGCAGCTTATCGACAGGTTTAGTCAATCAGCCCCAGCATTTT	CASSLSTGLVNQPQHF	NA	TRBV7-2	few	TRBJ1-5
TGTGCCAGCAGTGCCCAGGATGGCCAGCCCCAGCATTTT	CASSAQDGQPQHF	NA	TRBV12-3/TRBV12-4	NA	TRBJ1-5
TGTGCCAGCAGTTACAGGGGAGGTCGGAGGCTGAACACTGAAGCTTTCTTT	CASSYRGGRRLNTEAFF	NA	TRBV6-2/TRBV6-3	NA	TRBJ1-1